Given below is one TCR beta chain in context. No cognate antigen has been identified for it. No much larger clone is present one base from it, and per-base qualities are unavailable. The data stem from a study of cytomegalovirus exposure and HLA in healthy donors (dated by TCRdb to about 2017). For the wider study: According to an earlier analysis of 550 to 750 of the donors, about 179 million T cells yielded roughly 110 million unique TCR beta sequences and roughly 280 Gb of sequence data. To predict cytomegalovirus infection status, the study brought together high-throughput TCR immunosequencing, statistical association of individual TCRs with disease status, and machine learning. Among 398 genotyped donors of the cohort, an average of around 240,000 unique TCR beta nucleotide sequences was sequenced per donor, of which roughly 17% were non-productive. Roughly 300 gigabases of sequencing data and around 80 million unique TCR sequences made up an early release that covered under 750 HLA-typed donors. The study aimed to test whether cataloging public T cell receptors could reveal signatures of past pathogen exposure. A later analysis re-examined previously published TCR beta repertoires from hundreds of donors and added high-resolution HLA genotyping to investigate patterns of TCR occurrence. Of the roughly 400 genotyped donors, 80% to 90% were placed in the genetic ancestry cluster associated with self-reported Caucasian donors. Typing coverage differed by locus: A, B, C, DRB1 and DQB1 were typed in about 620-630 donors, DQA1 in about 500, DPA1 in some 570, and DPB1 in 400 to 490. All discovery cohort repertoires had been generated on a single sequencing platform. Class I and class II HLA loci were covered by the typing at four-digit resolution. Five DR-DQ haplotypes were treated as single units for association and clustering because of strong linkage in the cohort. In addition to the first cohort of several hundred subjects, a separate validation cohort of 120 different subjects was used. Rather than drawing on any new phenotypic data, the later analysis identified candidate immune exposures from TCR beta sequences and the way those sequences occurred across donors. Alongside the repertoire data, information on donor age, sex, ethnicity and CMV serostatus was compiled. The T cell repertoires of around 730 subjects were profiled by immunosequencing and related to cytomegalovirus serostatus. Genome-wide SNP genotypes for about 60% of the 666 donors were used in a later genetic analysis, which treated that subset as a discovery cohort. In an earlier analysis of 550 to 700 of the donors, high-throughput TCR beta sequencing was used to judge whether each TCR beta V gene segment behaved as functional or pseudogenic.

The CDR3 spans 17 residues, from the cysteine through the phenylalanine. The CDR3 DNA has 51 bases and is translated from base 1. From V the trimming removes 7 bases and from J it removes 7 bases, while the gene matches leave 18 bases of the junction unaccounted for. The germline V gene specifies SNHLY as CDR1 and FYNNEI as CDR2. The cohort comprised fewer than 750 healthy bone marrow donors. Cohort members were all nominally healthy when sampled, although unrecorded immune exposures were likely present. The donor was CMV seropositive and belonged to the group of about 290 seropositive cohort members. Each donor provided a peripheral blood sample, and peripheral blood mononuclear cells were used for TCR beta sequencing. Genomic DNA extraction from the blood cell samples was performed with the Qiagen DNeasy Blood Extraction Kit. Findings and caveats that apply to the study as a whole: A cluster of highly shared sequence variants was judged likely to be a technical artifact of the sequencing pipeline. Several of the top co-occurrence clusters appeared to be linked to parvovirus B19, influenza, CMV and Epstein-Barr virus, according to a later analysis. The classifier was reported to diagnose cytomegalovirus status with high specificity and sensitivity in both the original and validation cohorts. Because some donors lacked HLA typing at each locus, the association tests relied only on the typed subset. Most CMV-associated TCR beta chains appeared to be HLA-restricted in a later analysis, and the HLA associations seemed to be driven largely by CMV exposure. The cohort was sequenced for TCR beta chains only, and without alpha or paired-chain data the features that could be detected were limited. Because counts were too low, roughly 18 rarely observed V segments, including chromosome 9 orphons, were left out of the earlier analysis of several hundred of the donors. Immune exposure information for the cohort was limited to CMV serostatus. In vitro tests confirmed that a few of the cytomegalovirus-associated TCR beta chains recognize cytomegalovirus antigens. Correlated functional status among segregating V segments might be attributable to linkage disequilibrium, but an unknown experimental factor could not be ruled out. In a later genetic analysis, fewer N-insertions in productive TCRs were reported among donors in an Asian-associated ancestry cluster than the roughly 700-donor mean. Some IMGT-functional V segments, including TRBV6-2 and TRBV6-3, could not be distinguished by the 87-base-pair reads and were therefore excluded. An earlier analysis of around 500 of the donors showed that most TCR beta V segments appeared in productive rearrangements either about 90% or about 30% of the time, which broadly matched IMGT annotations. A further reported finding was that TCR beta sequences accurately predicted the HLA-A and HLA-B alleles for most subjects in the first cohort. In a later analysis, the rate of TCR association differed among HLA loci, with DRB1 alleles having the most associated TCRs and HLA-C alleles having the fewest. Assigning TCR associations to individual alleles was difficult when HLA alleles, especially DR and DQ, strongly co-occurred. In a later analysis, around 15,000 TCR beta sequences were associated with specific HLA alleles at a false discovery rate of 0.05. Most TCR sequences were observed very rarely across donors, whereas some public TCRs were present in many individuals. It was suggested by the authors that the approach could potentially be generalized to other disease states and immunological phenotypes. Presence/absence analyses assumed roughly uniform sequencing depth across donors, an assumption that may not hold. In a later analysis, HLA-associated TCR beta chains showed more clonal expansion and lower generation probabilities than non-associated chains that were equally common. In the study, some 180 TCR beta chains were listed as associated with cytomegalovirus. V-gene and J-gene trimming of TCR beta chains was associated with a missense DCLRE1C variant in a later genetic analysis, and the association was replicated in an independent cohort.

The library was produced with the immunoSEQ multiplex PCR assay. The multiplex PCR relied on a mix of 60 forward primers for TCR Vbeta segments and 13 reverse primers for TCR Jbeta segments. The CDR3 region of rearranged TCR beta genes was amplified from genomic DNA by a multiplex PCR assay. Amplified TCR beta libraries were sequenced as 87-base-pair reads on the Illumina HiSeq System. Per the original workflow: A later analysis counted about 80 million unique TCR beta chains across the 640 or so repertoires, and some 11 million of these chains were shared by at least two donors. Raw reads were error-corrected and collapsed into unique sequences with a nearest-neighbor algorithm that merged closely related sequences to remove PCR and sequencing errors. To assign V, D and J gene segments, CDR3 sequences were aligned to IMGT reference sequences. For a sequence to be retained, a match of at least six nucleotides was required to both a V gene segment and a J gene segment. Rearrangements were classified as productive when the CDR3 lacked stop codons and remained in frame with V and J, and all other rearrangements were classified as non-productive. CDR3 was defined by IMGT convention, running from the second conserved V-encoded cysteine to the conserved J-encoded phenylalanine. The earlier analysis of 450 to 750 of the donors excluded any sequence lacking an unambiguous match to a single V gene segment. In an earlier analysis of 587 of the donors, V segments were called functional above 56.7% productive rearrangements and were called segregating when the between-donor standard deviation exceeded 5%. A statistical classification framework was built to diagnose cytomegalovirus status from the catalog of TCR beta chain sequences. In a later analysis, TCR nucleotide sequences were compared against IMGT/GENE-DB human TR gene sequences so that V and J genes could be assigned. A later analysis assigned CDR3 sequences and most-parsimonious VDJ recombination scenarios with the TCRdist pipeline. In a later analysis, each TCR beta chain was defined by its CDR3 amino acid sequence together with its V-gene family, and reads without a unique V-gene family were excluded. In a later analysis, around 650 highly shared, low-generation-probability nucleotide sequences were removed to address suspected cross-contamination and a sequencing artifact. In a later analysis, a clonal expansion index for each public chain was calculated from normalized within-repertoire ranks of inferred template counts. A later analysis computed generation probabilities with a VDJ recombination model fitted to out-of-frame rearrangements, and checked the results against IGoR. In a later analysis, TCR-TCR, TCR-HLA and TCR-CMV co-occurrence was scored with hypergeometric tests, and a repertoire-size bias correction was applied to TCR pairs. False discovery rates were estimated in a later analysis by permuting HLA or CMV assignments 20 times. In a later analysis, co-occurring TCRs were grouped using DBSCAN, with TCRdist sequence similarity added in when clustering inside HLA-allele-positive subsets. Co-occurrence clustering excluded repertoires with fewer than 30,000 or more than 120,000 public chains, plus five with anomalous nucleotide sharing. The clones in this table, taken by TCRdb from immuneACCESS, are in-frame only. Not every clone is retained; where verified, under half of the shortfall comes from an unresolved V gene, and the cause of the rest is unknown. V, J and clone size derive from that table, while D and trimming were established from the DNA sequence. This sample gives some 190,000 clones in total; almost 75% of them show up just once. Approximately 2.8% of the sample comes from the top ten.

Material for sequencing was PBMCs. The chain employs TRBV2 and TRBJ1-1, with TRBD1 matching 10 junction bases. This TCR derives from a woman aged 25 to 45 in good health and CMV-seropositive. The nucleotide sequence reads TGTGCCAGCACTGTCGGGGACAGGGGTTGGTCTAGAGGTGAAGCTTTCTTT. Its protein is CASTVGDRGWSRGEAFF.